What follows is one T cell receptor (beta chain) and its context. No antigen is known for it. Germline V lookup: CDR1 SEHNR, CDR2 FQNEAQ (reference sequence). V lost 8 bases, J lost 0 bases, and 7 bases stayed unmatched. The CDR3 runs 17 residues. This sample is part of a study of OX40 agonist ivuxolimab in advanced cancers. About the study: Each patient was given ivuxolimab into a vein every 2 weeks, at 0.01 to 10 mg/kg. The dose-escalation cohort was about 87% male, with a mean age of about 60 years, ranging about 23 to 79.

Findings of the study overall: Low normalized T-cell clonal expansion was additionally recorded for some nonresponders.

Sequenced by immunoSEQ multiplex PCR; TCRdb stores in-frame clones only, minus some. The sample lists fewer than 15,000 clones; less than 90% were seen once. The sample was CD4+ or CD8+ T cells sorted from blood, taken in a trial of the OX40 agonist ivuxolimab. This clonotype originated in an adult with an advanced solid tumor such as melanoma, head and neck, liver or kidney cancer. This chain joins TRBV7-9 and TRBJ2-6; 10 positions match TRBD2. CDR3 DNA sequence: TGTGCCAGCCGTGGACTAGCGGAGAGCTCTGGGGCCAACGTCCTGACTTTC. Amino acid sequence: CASRGLAESSGANVLTF.